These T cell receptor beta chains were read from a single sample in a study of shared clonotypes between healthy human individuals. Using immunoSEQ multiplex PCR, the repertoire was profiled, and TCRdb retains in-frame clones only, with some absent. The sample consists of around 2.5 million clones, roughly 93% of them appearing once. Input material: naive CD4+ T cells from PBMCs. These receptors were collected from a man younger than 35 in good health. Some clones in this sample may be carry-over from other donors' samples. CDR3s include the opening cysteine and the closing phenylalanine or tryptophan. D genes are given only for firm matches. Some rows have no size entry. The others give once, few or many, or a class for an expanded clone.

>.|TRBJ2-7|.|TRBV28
TGTGCCAGCAGTTCCCGTTACGGGGAGTTTTCCTACGAGCAGTACTTC
CASSSRYGEFSYEQYF
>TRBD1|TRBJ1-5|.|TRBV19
TGTGCCAGTAGTGGGACAGGGGTTCAGCCCCAGCATTTT
CASSGTGVQPQHF
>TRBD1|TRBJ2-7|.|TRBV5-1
TGCGCCAGCAGCATGGACAGGGGGACGATCTACGAGCAGTACTTC
CASSMDRGTIYEQYF
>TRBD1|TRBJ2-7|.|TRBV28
TGTGCCAGCAGATTAAGGGGGCAGGGAAGCTCCTACGAGCAGTACTTC
CASRLRGQGSSYEQYF
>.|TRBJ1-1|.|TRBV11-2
TGTGCCAGCAGCTTAGTATCGGACATTGAAGCTTTCTTT
CASSLVSDIEAFF
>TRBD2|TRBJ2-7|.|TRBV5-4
TGTGCCAGCAGCTTCACTAGCGGGACCGTCCCCCCCATCTACGAGCAGTACTTC
CASSFTSGTVPPIYEQYF
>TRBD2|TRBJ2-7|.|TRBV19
TGTGCCAGTAGTATCAGGGCTGTAGCGGGCGGTTACGAGCAGTACTTC
CASSIRAVAGGYEQYF
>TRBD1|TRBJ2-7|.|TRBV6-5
TGTGCCAGCAGTTACTCCCGGACAGGGGAGAGGGACGAGCAGTACTTC
CASSYSRTGERDEQYF
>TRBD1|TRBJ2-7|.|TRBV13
TGTGCCAGCAGCTTAGGTGGGGGACAGACCTACGAGCAGTACTTC
CASSLGGGQTYEQYF
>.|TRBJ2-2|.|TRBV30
TGTGCCTGGAGAAGATCCCCCTACACCGGGGAGCTGTTTTTT
CAWRRSPYTGELFF
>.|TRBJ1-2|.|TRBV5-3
TGTGCCAGAAGCTTGGATCTCCGGGGACGTGACTTTGGCTACACCTTC
CARSLDLRGRDFGYTF
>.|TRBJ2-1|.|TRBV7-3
TGTGCCAGCAGCTTATCCATATACAATGAGCAGTTCTTC
CASSLSIYNEQFF
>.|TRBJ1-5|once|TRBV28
TGTGCCAGCAGTTTAAGGGGGATTCAGCCCCAGCATTTT
CASSLRGIQPQHF
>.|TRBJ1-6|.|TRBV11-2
TGTGCCAGCAGCTTCGGGAGAACGGGCTATAATTCACCCCTCCACTTT
CASSFGRTGYNSPLHF
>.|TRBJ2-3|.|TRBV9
TGTGCCAGCAGCGTAGGTGAGTTAGGGACGCAGTATTTT
CASSVGELGTQYF
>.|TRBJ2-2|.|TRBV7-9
TGTGCCAGCAGCTTTTCTCTAGCTTACACCGGGGAGCTGTTTTTT
CASSFSLAYTGELFF
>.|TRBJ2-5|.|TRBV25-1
TGTGCCAGCAGTGGTTTTCGTGTAGGGTTTGGGAGGGAGACCCAGTACTTC
CASSGFRVGFGRETQYF
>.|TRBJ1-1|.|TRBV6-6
TGTGCCAGCAGTTACGGCAGGGAACCCTTCTTT
CASSYGREPFF
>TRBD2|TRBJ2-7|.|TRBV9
TGTGCCAGCAGCGCTGGGACTAGCGGCTCCTACGAGCAGTACTTC
CASSAGTSGSYEQYF
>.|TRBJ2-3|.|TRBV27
TGTGCCAGCAGTTTTACACTGGGCACAGATACGCAGTATTTT
CASSFTLGTDTQYF
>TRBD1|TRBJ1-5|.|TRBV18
TGTGCCAGCTCACCACAGGGACAGAGCAATCAGCCCCAGCATTTT
CASSPQGQSNQPQHF
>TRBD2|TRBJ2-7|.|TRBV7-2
TGTGCCAGCAGCTCACCGGGACTAGCGGTATACGAGCAGTACTTC
CASSSPGLAVYEQYF
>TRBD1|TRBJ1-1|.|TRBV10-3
TGTGCCACCGGGACAGTGAACACTGAAGCTTTCTTT
CATGTVNTEAFF
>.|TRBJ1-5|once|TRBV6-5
TGTGCCAGCAGTGAAGCAGGGCATCAGCCCCAGCATTTT
CASSEAGHQPQHF
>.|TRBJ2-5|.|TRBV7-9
TGTGCCAGCAGCTTAGCTTCCCCTTCCGGGACGGAGACCCAGTACTTC
CASSLASPSGTETQYF
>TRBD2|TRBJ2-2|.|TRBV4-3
TGCGCCAGCAGCTCCCTAGCGGGGAACACCGGGGAGCTGTTTTTT
CASSSLAGNTGELFF
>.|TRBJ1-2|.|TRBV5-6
TGTGCCAGCAGGCCCCAGGGGCGTGGCTACACCTTC
CASRPQGRGYTF
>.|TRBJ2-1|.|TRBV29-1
TGCAGCGTTGCTGGTCTTCTCTCCTACAATGAGCAGTTCTTC
CSVAGLLSYNEQFF
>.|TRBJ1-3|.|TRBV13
TGTGCCAGCAGCTTACCGGGGGCCTCTGGAAACACCATATATTTT
CASSLPGASGNTIYF
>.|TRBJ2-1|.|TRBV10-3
TGTGCCATCAGTGAGAATAGGCGGAATGGGGGTGAGCAGTTCTTC
CAISENRRNGGEQFF
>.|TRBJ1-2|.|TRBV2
TGTGCCAGCAGTGAAGCGCTTAGATATGGCTACACCTTC
CASSEALRYGYTF
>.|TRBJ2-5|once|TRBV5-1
TGCGCCAGCAGCTTTGAAGAAGAGACCCAGTACTTC
CASSFEEETQYF
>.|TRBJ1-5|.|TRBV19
TGTGCCAGTAGTGCCCGGGAGGGTGTGCAGCCCCAGCATTTT
CASSAREGVQPQHF
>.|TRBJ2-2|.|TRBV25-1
TGTGCCAGTGCTAGGGCAGGGAACACCGGGGAGCTGTTTTTT
CASARAGNTGELFF
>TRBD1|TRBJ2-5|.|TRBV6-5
TGTGCCAGCACCCCAGGGACAGCCCAAGAGACCCAGTACTTC
CASTPGTAQETQYF
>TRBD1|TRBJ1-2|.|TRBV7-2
TGTGCCAGCAGCTTAGCGGGGGGGACAGGGTTGGGTGGCTACACCTTC
CASSLAGGTGLGGYTF
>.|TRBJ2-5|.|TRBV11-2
TGTGCCAGCAGCTTAGATACAGAAGAGACCCAGTACTTC
CASSLDTEETQYF
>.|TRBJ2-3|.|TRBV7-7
TGTGCCAGCAGCCTTAGCGGTGGCTCCACAGATACGCAGTATTTT
CASSLSGGSTDTQYF
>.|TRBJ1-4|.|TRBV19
TGTGCCAGTAGATACCCAAATGAAAAACTGTTTTTT
CASRYPNEKLFF
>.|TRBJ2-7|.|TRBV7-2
TGTGCCAGCAGCTTAGATCCCCGCCGCGAGCAGTACTTC
CASSLDPRREQYF
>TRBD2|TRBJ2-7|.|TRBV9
TGTGCCAGCAGCGGGTCAAGCGGGAGCGGCCGCGAGCAGTACTTC
CASSGSSGSGREQYF
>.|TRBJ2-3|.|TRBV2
TGTGCCAGCAGTGGTACAGCGGATACGCAGTATTTT
CASSGTADTQYF
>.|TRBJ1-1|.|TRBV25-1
TGTGCCAGCAGCCCGACCGGCATTGGAATGAACACTGAAGCTTTCTTT
CASSPTGIGMNTEAFF
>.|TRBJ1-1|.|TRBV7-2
TGTGCCAGCAGCTTAGGGTTAGGACAGAACACTGAAGCTTTCTTT
CASSLGLGQNTEAFF
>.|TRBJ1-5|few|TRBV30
TGTGCCTGGAGTAATAAGGGCAATCAGCCCCAGCATTTT
CAWSNKGNQPQHF
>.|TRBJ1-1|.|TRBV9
TGTGCCAGCAGCGTTAATGCTCTTGAGCGCACTGAAGCTTTCTTT
CASSVNALERTEAFF
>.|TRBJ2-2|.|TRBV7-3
TGTGCCAGCAGCTTAACGCAGGTCGGGGAGCTGTTTTTT
CASSLTQVGELFF
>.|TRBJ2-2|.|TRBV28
TGTGCCAGCAGTCCGCACTTGGACAGAAACACCGGGGAGCTGTTTTTT
CASSPHLDRNTGELFF
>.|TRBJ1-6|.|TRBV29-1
TGCAGCGCGGGATCCTATAATTCACCCCTCCACTTT
CSAGSYNSPLHF
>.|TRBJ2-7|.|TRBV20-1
TGCAGTGCCAGCACCTACGAGCAGTACTTC
CSASTYEQYF
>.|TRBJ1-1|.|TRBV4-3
TGCGCCAGCAGCCAAGGGCGGGGGAGTTTGAACACTGAAGCTTTCTTT
CASSQGRGSLNTEAFF
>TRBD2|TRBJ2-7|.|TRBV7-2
TGTGCCAGCAGCTTGGCCGGGACTAGCGGGAGCTACGAGCAGTACTTC
CASSLAGTSGSYEQYF
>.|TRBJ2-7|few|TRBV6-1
TGTGCCAGCAGTGTTAGGGACAACGAGCAGTACTTC
CASSVRDNEQYF